One and the same sample provided the 6 T cell receptor beta chains below, sequenced in a study of blood T cells in healthy people across ages. A second PCR, run for about 7 to 11 cycles, used a sample-barcoded 5' primer plus a J-beta primer mix. MiXCR, applied by TCRdb to the 5' RACE reads, yields one record per CDR3 protein. The table lists around 900,000 distinct CDR3 sequences, 25% to 35% of them singletons. Sequencing was performed on blood. The source of these receptors is a woman at least 80 years old in good health.

This clonotype has ten or more counts. The chain joins TRBV7-9 to TRBJ2-7; the D is unclear. Germline V gene data show CDR1 as SEHNR and CDR2 as FQNEAQ (reference sequence). V gave up 4 bases and J gave up 10 bases, with 17 bases separating them. The CDR3 covers 13 residues. The CDR3 bases are TGTGCCAGCAGCTCCGGACCAAGCGAAATCCAGTACTTC. Translation gives CASSSGPSEIQYF.

The chain employs TRBV5-5 and TRBJ2-7; tentatively, D is TRBD1 or TRBD2 (5 bases each). Matching the DNA end better, TRBJ2-5 makes the J call doubtful. CDR1 and CDR2 from the germline V gene are SGHKS and YYEKEE (reference sequence). The CDR3 has 15 residues. The CDR3 region has the DNA TGTGCCAGCAGCTTGGTGGCAGGGCGGGCGGAGACCCAGTACTTC. It encodes CASSLVAGRAETQYF.

Turning to this clonotype: An end of the junction differs from the germline gene, which may be a read error. This sequence joins TRBV20-1 and TRBJ2-7, with TRBD1 identical over 7 bases. In germline, CDR1 is DFQATT, CDR2 SNEGSKA (reference sequence). This CDR3 comprises 15 residues. CDR3 sequence reads: CGAREVYRGTYEQYF. The CDR3 nucleotides read TGCGGTGCTAGAGAGGTCTACAGGGGCACCTACGAGCAGTACTTC.

This clonotype was picked up one time. The chain has TRBV12-3 or TRBV12-4 and TRBJ1-2, with 9 bases identical to TRBD1. V was clipped by 5 bases and J by 0 bases; unmatched bases: 10. This CDR3 spans 17 amino acids. The CDR3 region is CASSPTGGPAPNYGYTF. The CDR3 DNA reads TGTGCCAGCAGTCCCACAGGGGGCCCCGCACCTAACTATGGCTACACCTTC.

There are a few counts of this clonotype. J is TRBJ1-5 and V is TRBV28; 8 bases align to TRBD1. CDR3 length: 13 residues. Germline CDR1 is MDHEN and CDR2 is SYDVKM. Trimming took 6 bases from V and 6 from J; bases not matched to a gene: 4. The CDR3 reads CASRQGDFQPQHF. The DNA for the CDR3 is TGTGCCAGCAGACAGGGGGATTTTCAGCCCCAGCATTTT.

This clonotype was recorded at least ten times. V gene TRBV29-1 combines with J gene TRBJ2-1; tentative D call: TRBD1 (5 bases). Trimming removed 7 bases at V and 8 bases at J, with 12 bases between. CDR1 and CDR2 from the germline V gene are SQVTM and ANQGSEA. The CDR3 consists of 11 residues. In nucleotides, the CDR3 is TGCAGCGCCGGACAATGGGATGAGCAGTTCTTC. Its translation: CSAGQWDEQFF.